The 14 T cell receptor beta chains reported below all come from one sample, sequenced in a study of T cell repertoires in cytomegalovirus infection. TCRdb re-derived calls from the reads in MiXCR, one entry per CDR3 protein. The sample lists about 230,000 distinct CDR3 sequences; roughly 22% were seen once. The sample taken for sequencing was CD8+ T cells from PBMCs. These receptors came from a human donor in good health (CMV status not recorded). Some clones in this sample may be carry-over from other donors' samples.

The CDR3 region has the DNA TGTGCCAGCAGCCTTGGACTCGTCACAGATACGCAGTATTTT. Translating gives CASSLGLVTDTQYF. This rearrangement joins TRBV7-2 to TRBJ2-3; tentative D call: TRBD2 (5 bases). Trimming cost V 5 bases and J 2 bases, with 11 bases left between them. The CDR3 extends over 14 amino acids. CDR1 SGHTA and CDR2 FQGNSA come from the germline V gene.

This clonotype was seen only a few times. The CDR3 DNA follows: TGTGCCAGCAGTTACCCGGGTGCAGCTTTCTTT. It encodes CASSYPGAAFF. The chain joins TRBV6-2 or TRBV6-3 to TRBJ1-1; D ambiguous. Germline-derived CDR1 and CDR2 are MNHEY and SVGEGT. V was clipped by 2 bases and J by 10 bases, with 8 bases between them. CDR3 length equals 11 residues.

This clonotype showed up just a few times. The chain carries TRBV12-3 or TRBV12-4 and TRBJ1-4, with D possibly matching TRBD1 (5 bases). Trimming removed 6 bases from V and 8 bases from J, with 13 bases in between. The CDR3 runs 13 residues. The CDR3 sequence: CASSDGGGEKLFF. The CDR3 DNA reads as TGTGCCAGCAGCGACGGTGGGGGGGAAAAACTGTTTTTT.

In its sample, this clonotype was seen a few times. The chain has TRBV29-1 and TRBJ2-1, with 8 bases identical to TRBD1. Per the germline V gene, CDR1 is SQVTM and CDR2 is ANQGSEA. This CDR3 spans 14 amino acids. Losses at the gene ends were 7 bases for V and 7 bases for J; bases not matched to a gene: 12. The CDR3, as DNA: TGCAGCGCGGAGGGCCGGACAGGGCGGAATGAGCAGTTCTTC. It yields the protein CSAEGRTGRNEQFF.

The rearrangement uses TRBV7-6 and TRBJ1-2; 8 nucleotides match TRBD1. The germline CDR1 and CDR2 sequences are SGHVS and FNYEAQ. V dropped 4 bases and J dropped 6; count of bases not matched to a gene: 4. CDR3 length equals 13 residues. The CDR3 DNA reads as TGTGCCAGCAGCTCGGACAGGGCCGATGGCTACACCTTC. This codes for CASSSDRADGYTF.

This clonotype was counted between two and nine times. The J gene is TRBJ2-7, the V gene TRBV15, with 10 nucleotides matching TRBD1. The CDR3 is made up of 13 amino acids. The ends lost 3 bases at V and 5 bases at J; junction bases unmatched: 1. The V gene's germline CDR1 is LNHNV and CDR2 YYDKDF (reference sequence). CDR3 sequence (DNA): TGTGCCACCAGCAGGACAGGGGGCAACGAGCAGTACTTC. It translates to CATSRTGGNEQYF. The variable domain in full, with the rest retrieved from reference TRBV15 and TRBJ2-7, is DAMVIQNPRYQVTQFGKPVTLSCSQTLNHNVMYWYQQKSSQAPKLLFHYYDKDFNNEADTPDNFQSRRPNTSFCFLDIRSPGLGDTAMYLCATSRTGGNEQYFGPGTRLTVT.

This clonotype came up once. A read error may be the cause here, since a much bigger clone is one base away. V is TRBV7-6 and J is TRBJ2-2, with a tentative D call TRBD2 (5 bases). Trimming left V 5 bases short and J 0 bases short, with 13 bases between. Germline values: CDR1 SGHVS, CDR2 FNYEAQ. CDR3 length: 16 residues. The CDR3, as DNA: TGTGCCAGCAGCCTAAGAGCGGAGGCGAACACCGGGGAGCTGTTTTTT. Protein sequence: CASSLRAEANTGELFF.

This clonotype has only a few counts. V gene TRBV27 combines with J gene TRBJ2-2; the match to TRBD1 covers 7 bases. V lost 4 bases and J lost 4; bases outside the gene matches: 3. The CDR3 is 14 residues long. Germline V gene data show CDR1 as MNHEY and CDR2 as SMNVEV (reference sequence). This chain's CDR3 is CASSWDSLTGELFF. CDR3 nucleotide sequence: TGTGCCAGCAGTTGGGACAGTCTCACCGGGGAGCTGTTTTTT.

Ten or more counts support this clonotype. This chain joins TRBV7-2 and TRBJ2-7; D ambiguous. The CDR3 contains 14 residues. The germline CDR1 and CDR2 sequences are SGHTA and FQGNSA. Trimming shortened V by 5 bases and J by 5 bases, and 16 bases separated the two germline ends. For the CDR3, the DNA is TGTGCCAGCAGCGTCGACGGCCCCCTGGACGAGCAGTACTTC. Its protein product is CASSVDGPLDEQYF.

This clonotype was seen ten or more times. CDR3: CASSPGTISTDTQYF. The CDR3 DNA is TGTGCCAGCAGCCCCGGGACCATTAGCACAGATACGCAGTATTTT. The rearrangement links TRBV7-2 to TRBJ2-3, with D perhaps TRBD1 or TRBD2 (5 bases each). V was pared by 5 bases and J by 0 bases, with 12 bases between. Germline V gene sequence: CDR1 SGHTA, CDR2 FQGNSA. The CDR3 covers 15 residues.

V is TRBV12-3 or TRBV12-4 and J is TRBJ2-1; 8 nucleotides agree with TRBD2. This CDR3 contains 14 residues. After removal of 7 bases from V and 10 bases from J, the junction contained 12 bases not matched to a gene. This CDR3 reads CASTPDGGANEQFF. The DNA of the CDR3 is TGTGCCAGCACCCCTGACGGGGGGGCAAACGAGCAGTTCTTC.

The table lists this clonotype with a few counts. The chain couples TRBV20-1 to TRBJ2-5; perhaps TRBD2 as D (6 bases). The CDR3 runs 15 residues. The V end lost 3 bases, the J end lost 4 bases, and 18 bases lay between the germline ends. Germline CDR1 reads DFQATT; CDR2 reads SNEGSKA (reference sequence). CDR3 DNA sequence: TGCAGTGCTAGGAGTTGGGCTAGCGATCTAGAGACCCAGTACTTC. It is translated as CSARSWASDLETQYF.

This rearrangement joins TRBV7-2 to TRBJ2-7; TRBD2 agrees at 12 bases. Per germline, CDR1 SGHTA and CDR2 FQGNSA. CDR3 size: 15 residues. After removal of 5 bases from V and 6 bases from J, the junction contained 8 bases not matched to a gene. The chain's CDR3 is CASSRRLAGEFEQYF. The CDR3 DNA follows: TGTGCCAGCAGCCGAAGACTAGCGGGGGAATTCGAGCAGTACTTC.

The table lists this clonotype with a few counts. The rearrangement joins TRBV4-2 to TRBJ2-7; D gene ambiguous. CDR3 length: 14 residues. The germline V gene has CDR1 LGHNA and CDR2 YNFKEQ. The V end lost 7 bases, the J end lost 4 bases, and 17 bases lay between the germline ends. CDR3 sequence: CASISPTFPYEQYF. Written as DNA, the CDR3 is TGTGCCAGCATCTCGCCCACTTTCCCTTACGAGCAGTACTTC.